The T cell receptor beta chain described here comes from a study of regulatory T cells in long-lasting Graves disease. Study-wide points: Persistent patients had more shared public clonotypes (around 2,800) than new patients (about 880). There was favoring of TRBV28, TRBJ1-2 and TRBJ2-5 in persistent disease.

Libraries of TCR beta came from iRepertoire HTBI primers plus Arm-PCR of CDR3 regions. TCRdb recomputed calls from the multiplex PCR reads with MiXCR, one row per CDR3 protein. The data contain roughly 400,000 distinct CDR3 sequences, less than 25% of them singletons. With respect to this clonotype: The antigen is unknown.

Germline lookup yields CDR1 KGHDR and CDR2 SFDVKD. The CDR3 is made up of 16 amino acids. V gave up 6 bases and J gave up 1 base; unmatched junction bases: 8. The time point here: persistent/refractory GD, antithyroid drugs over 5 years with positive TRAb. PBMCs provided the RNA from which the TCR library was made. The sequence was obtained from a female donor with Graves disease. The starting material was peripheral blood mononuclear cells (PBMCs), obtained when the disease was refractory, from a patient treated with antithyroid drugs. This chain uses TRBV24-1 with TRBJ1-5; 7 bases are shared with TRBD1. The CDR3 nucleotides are TGTGCCACCAGTCCCAGTAGACAGGGAAGCAATCAGCCCCAGCATTTT. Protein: CATSPSRQGSNQPQHF.